This TCR beta chain was recorded in a study of human T cells and chemical hapten exposure. Study in general: Yields of TCR per sample differed, chiefly owing to small differences in pooled library volume. General study findings and limits: Relative to controls, expanded TCRs formed significantly more large CDR3 similarity clusters.

The time point here: pre-sensitization, week 0. The treatment: therapeutic diphenylcyclopropenone sensitization with weekly scalp DPC. It was the library that attached unique molecular identifiers to individual cDNA molecules. TCRdb passed the RACE reads through MiXCR, listing each CDR3 protein once. The table includes a few hundred thousand distinct CDR3 sequences, about 5% detected once. After removal of 4 bases from V and 4 bases from J, the junction contained 6 bases not matched to a gene. The CDR3 runs to 14 residues. This clonotype appeared many times. Its antigen is as yet unknown. This sequence originates from a woman in her late teens or twenties with alopecia areata. Some clones in this sample may be carry-over from other donors' samples. This specimen was whole blood, taken in connection with sensitization to the hapten diphenylcyclopropenone (DPC). The J gene is TRBJ2-7, the V gene TRBV12-3 or TRBV12-4; the match to TRBD1 covers 8 bases. The CDR3 spells CASSSQTGVYEQYF. The CDR3 coding sequence is TGTGCCAGCAGTTCCCAGACAGGGGTATACGAGCAGTACTTC.